The rows below give T cell receptor beta chains drawn from one sample of a study of radiotherapy plus CTLA-4 blockade in lung cancer. Measured with immunoSEQ multiplex PCR; TCRdb has only the in-frame clones, and not every one. The table records about 110,000 clones, 81% of them present only once. The material was peripheral blood, obtained from a patient treated with radiotherapy plus ipilimumab. The receptor set was obtained from a human donor with non-small cell lung cancer that progressed on radiotherapy plus ipilimumab. Some clones in this sample may be carry-over from other donors' samples. CDR3s include the opening cysteine and the closing phenylalanine or tryptophan. Each record gives: J gene, V gene, D gene, clone size, CDR3 protein, CDR3 DNA. D genes are given only for firm matches. Rows give clone size only sometimes, using once, few, many, or a class for an expanded clone.

>TRBJ2-7|TRBV10-3|.|.
CAISDSLTYEQYF
TGTGCCATCAGTGACTCCCTAACCTACGAGCAGTACTTC
>TRBJ2-1|TRBV13|TRBD2|.
CASSSTSGGQFNEQFF
TGTGCCAGCAGCTCTACTAGCGGGGGACAATTCAATGAGCAGTTCTTC
>TRBJ2-5|TRBV10-1|.|.
CASSESDYIQETQYF
TGCGCCAGCAGTGAGTCGGACTATATCCAAGAGACCCAGTACTTC
>TRBJ1-6|TRBV7-2|.|.
CASSYDRPHNSPLHF
TGTGCCAGCAGCTACGACCGTCCCCATAATTCACCCCTCCACTTT
>TRBJ1-5|TRBV5-8|.|.
CASSRIGQGVEPQHF
TGTGCCAGCAGCAGAATAGGCCAAGGAGTTGAGCCCCAGCATTTT
>TRBJ2-7|TRBV18|.|.
CASSQGQPYEQYF
TGTGCCAGCTCACAAGGACAGCCCTACGAGCAGTACTTC
>TRBJ1-6|TRBV4-3|.|.
CASSQSTGLDNSPLHF
TGCGCCAGCAGCCAATCTACAGGGTTAGATAATTCACCCCTCCACTTT
>TRBJ2-1|TRBV5-4|TRBD1|once
CASSLFRTGQFF
TGTGCCAGCAGCTTGTTCCGGACAGGGCAGTTCTTC
>TRBJ2-1|TRBV2|TRBD1|once
CASSGDRVGNEQFF
TGTGCCAGCAGTGGCGACAGGGTTGGCAATGAGCAGTTCTTC
>TRBJ1-6|TRBV18|.|.
CASSRLDNSPLHF
TGTGCCAGCTCACGACTGGATAATTCACCCCTCCACTTT
>TRBJ2-3|TRBV7-9|.|.
CAITPGIGADTQYF
TGTGCCATTACCCCAGGGATAGGTGCAGATACGCAGTATTTT
>TRBJ2-5|TRBV5-4|.|once
CASSLGLVGGYETQYF
TGTGCCAGCAGCTTGGGACTAGTCGGGGGATATGAGACCCAGTACTTC
>TRBJ2-7|TRBV9|TRBD1|.
CASSVVTGGPYEQYF
TGTGCCAGCAGCGTAGTGACAGGGGGTCCCTACGAGCAGTACTTC
>TRBJ1-2|TRBV4-3|.|.
CASSQDIADYGYTF
TGCGCCAGCAGCCAAGATATTGCAGACTATGGCTACACCTTC
>TRBJ1-6|TRBV7-8|.|once
CASSLASGGTSSPLHF
TGTGCCAGCAGCTTAGCGAGTGGGGGAACTAGTTCACCCCTCCACTTT
>TRBJ2-1|TRBV11-3|TRBD1|few
CASSPEGGGYSEQFF
TGTGCCAGCAGCCCCGAAGGGGGCGGTTATAGTGAGCAGTTCTTC
>TRBJ2-2|TRBV2|.|once
CASTAGTYTGELFF
TGTGCCAGCACGGCCGGGACTTACACCGGGGAGCTGTTTTTT
>TRBJ1-1|TRBV15|.|.
CATSRDPSFLTEAFF
TGTGCCACCAGCAGAGATCCGTCCTTTCTCACTGAAGCTTTCTTT
>TRBJ1-2|TRBV28|.|.
CASSRTGFPGYGYTF
TGTGCCAGCAGTCGTACAGGATTCCCCGGCTATGGCTACACCTTC
>TRBJ2-1|TRBV9|.|.
CASSARGQYNEQFF
TGTGCCAGCAGCGCCCGTGGCCAATACAATGAGCAGTTCTTC
>TRBJ1-2|TRBV6-1|.|.
CASSEEGVWGYTF
TGTGCCAGCAGTGAAGAAGGGGTTTGGGGCTACACCTTC
>TRBJ2-5|TRBV11-2|.|once
CASSLERVGAAWETQYF
TGTGCCAGCAGCTTAGAACGGGTAGGGGCAGCCTGGGAGACCCAGTACTTC
>TRBJ2-7|TRBV11-2|.|.
CASSLIGGAAYEQYF
TGTGCCAGCAGCCTAATAGGGGGGGCCGCCTACGAGCAGTACTTC
>TRBJ2-3|TRBV7-3|.|.
CASSLYKPPQYF
TGTGCCAGCAGCTTATATAAACCCCCGCAGTATTTT
>TRBJ1-1|TRBV14|.|.
CASSQVPGGAFF
TGTGCCAGCAGCCAAGTTCCCGGAGGCGCTTTCTTT
>TRBJ1-6|TRBV6-6|TRBD1|few
CASSPPDRALHF
TGTGCCAGCAGTCCTCCTGACAGGGCCCTCCACTTT
>TRBJ2-7|TRBV14|.|.
CASSQLGTISYEQYF
TGTGCCAGCAGCCAACTTGGGACAATCTCCTACGAGCAGTACTTC
>TRBJ2-3|TRBV21-1|.|.
CASSKSAFMASGPSSTDTQYF
TGTGCCAGCAGCAAAAGCGCTTTTATGGCTAGCGGGCCCTCTAGCACAGATACGCAGTATTTT
>TRBJ2-1|TRBV9|.|.
CASSVGAGAIFEQFF
TGTGCCAGCAGCGTAGGGGCAGGCGCTATTTTTGAGCAGTTCTTC
>TRBJ2-7|TRBV15|.|.
CATSMTGALLSYEQYF
TGTGCCACCAGCATGACCGGGGCATTACTCTCCTACGAGCAGTACTTC
>TRBJ1-1|TRBV25-1|.|.
CASSDPGLNTEAFF
TGTGCCAGCAGTGACCCAGGGTTGAACACTGAAGCTTTCTTT
>TRBJ2-5|TRBV5-6|TRBD1|.
CASSLGGGWETQYF
TGTGCCAGCAGCTTGGGAGGGGGCTGGGAGACCCAGTACTTC
>TRBJ1-5|TRBV7-8|TRBD1|.
CASSLGDRVSNQPQHF
TGTGCCAGCAGCTTAGGAGACAGGGTTAGCAATCAGCCCCAGCATTTT
>TRBJ1-1|TRBV2|.|.
CASESRGANTEAFF
TGTGCCAGCGAATCCCGGGGAGCGAACACTGAAGCTTTCTTT
>TRBJ2-1|TRBV2|TRBD2|.
CASSPLAGEGEQFF
TGTGCCAGCAGTCCTCTAGCGGGGGAAGGGGAGCAGTTCTTC
>TRBJ2-3|TRBV1|.|.
CTSSEGADTQYF
TGCACCAGCAGCGAAGGGGCAGATACGCAGTATTTT
>TRBJ1-5|TRBV9|.|.
CASSVDVNQPQHF
TGTGCCAGCAGCGTAGATGTCAATCAGCCCCAGCATTTT
>TRBJ1-1|TRBV7-6|.|.
CASSQQSESRTIFTEAFF
TGTGCCAGCAGCCAACAGTCGGAAAGCAGGACAATTTTCACTGAAGCTTTCTTT
>TRBJ1-2|TRBV7-2|.|once
CASSPPQGLYGYTF
TGTGCCAGCAGCCCCCCACAGGGACTATATGGCTACACCTTC
>TRBJ1-5|TRBV19|.|.
CASLSRGYSNQPQHF
TGTGCCAGCCTGAGCCGGGGTTATAGCAATCAGCCCCAGCATTTT
>TRBJ1-5|TRBV6-4|.|.
CARQGGQPQHF
TGTGCCCGCCAGGGCGGTCAGCCCCAGCATTTT